This T cell receptor (beta chain) originates from a study of T cell responses to AZD1222 COVID-19 vaccine. Regarding this clone: Its antigen is unknown.

The germline V gene has CDR1 LNHDA and CDR2 SQIVND (reference sequence). This CDR3 is built from 17 residues. The V segment lost 1 base and the J segment 3 bases; nucleotides outside the gene matches: 3. Clones were sequenced by immunoSEQ multiplex PCR, and TCRdb holds only the in-frame ones, with some missing. This sample has approximately 30,000 clones, with about nine tenths found just once. Overall study findings and caveats: Seropositivity was recorded at baseline in only a handful of AZD1222 recipients.

This TCR came from an adult who received the AZD1222 COVID-19 vaccine. The material sequenced was peripheral blood, taken 28 days after the second AZD1222 dose. The rearrangement uses TRBV19 and TRBJ2-1; 13 nucleotides line up with TRBD2. CDR3 protein: CASSIGTSGRVYNEQFF. For the CDR3, the DNA is TGTGCCAGTAGTATAGGAACTAGCGGGAGGGTCTACAATGAGCAGTTCTTC. The full variable domain, with the rest looked up from reference TRBV19 and TRBJ2-1, is DGGITQSPKYLFRKEGQNVTLSCEQNLNHDAMYWYRQDPGQGLRLIYYSQIVNDFQKGDIAEGYSVSREKKESFPLTVTSAQKNPTAFYLCASSIGTSGRVYNEQFFGPGTRLTVL.